The 26 T cell receptor beta chains below all came from one sample that was sequenced in a study of blood T cell repertoires in COVID-19. Some clones are missing from TCRdb's copy, which holds only in-frame ones; the method was immunoSEQ multiplex PCR. The sample yields fewer than 300,000 clones, 85% seen once. Specimen: peripheral blood. Receptors originate from a human donor in a cohort sampled during active COVID-19.

V gene TRBV7-2 combines with J gene TRBJ2-1; 15 bases are shared with TRBD2. Trimming cost V 4 bases and J 10 bases; bases outside gene matches: 8. The V gene's germline CDR1 is SGHTA and CDR2 FQGNSA. There are 16 residues in the CDR3. The CDR3 loop reads CASSSWTSGRAGEQFF. CDR3 in DNA: TGTGCCAGCAGCTCTTGGACTAGCGGGAGGGCCGGGGAGCAGTTCTTC.

This clone was detected a few times. The gene calls are TRBV15 and TRBJ1-5, with no clear D. Per the germline V gene, CDR1 is LNHNV and CDR2 is YYDKDF (reference sequence). The germline V and J ends were trimmed by 0 bases and 7 bases, with 16 bases remaining between them. This CDR3 spans 16 amino acids. The CDR3 sequence: CATSRELARQGQPQHF. For the CDR3, the DNA is TGTGCCACCAGCAGAGAGTTAGCCCGGCAAGGACAGCCCCAGCATTTT.

This clone was counted once. CDR3 residues: CASIPALAGVGEQYF. CDR3 sequence (DNA): TGTGCCAGCATCCCGGCCCTAGCGGGAGTGGGGGAGCAGTACTTC. The V gene is TRBV28, the J gene TRBJ2-7; 10 bases line up with TRBD2. Germline V gives CDR1 MDHEN, CDR2 SYDVKM. V trimming: 7 bases; J trimming: 7 bases; junction bases outside the gene matches: 13. The CDR3 has 15 residues.

This chain links TRBV7-7 with TRBJ2-2, with 7 positions matching TRBD2. V dropped 2 bases and J dropped 2; count of bases not matched to a gene: 11. The CDR3 spans 18 residues. Germline V lookup: CDR1 SSHAT, CDR2 FNYEAQ (reference sequence). CDR3 region: CASSLISVAGANTGELFF. As DNA, the CDR3 is TGTGCCAGCAGCTTAATCAGTGTGGCGGGAGCTAACACCGGGGAGCTGTTTTTT.

The genes are TRBV27 and TRBJ1-1; D not certain. The V end was cut by 9 bases, the J end by 9 bases, with 20 bases between. The CDR3 is 13 amino acids. Germline CDR1 and CDR2: MNHEY and SMNVEV (reference sequence). The CDR3 region has the DNA TGTGCCAGTAGCTCCGCGAGTCCAAGTAAAGCTTTCTTT. This sequence encodes CASSSASPSKAFF.

V gene TRBV6-5 combines with J gene TRBJ2-6; D is possibly TRBD1 (6 bases). V gave up 0 bases and J gave up 4 bases, with 10 bases separating them. The CDR3 has 16 residues. Germline V gene data show CDR1 as MNHEY and CDR2 as SVGAGI. CDR3 loop: CASSYSQGSGANVLTF. The CDR3 region has the DNA TGTGCCAGCAGTTACTCTCAGGGGAGCGGGGCCAACGTCCTGACTTTC.

This clone is a singleton in its sample. The chain is built from TRBV10-3 and TRBJ1-5, with 7 bases identical to TRBD1. The CDR3 covers 15 residues. Per germline, CDR1 ENHRY and CDR2 SYGVKD. V shed 3 bases and J 1 base; nucleotides not matched to a gene: 3. The CDR3 DNA reads as TGTGCCATCAGTGAATCAGGGGGAAGCAATCAGCCCCAGCATTTT. This translates into CAISESGGSNQPQHF.

This clone is a singleton in its sample. This rearrangement joins TRBV7-2 to TRBJ2-7; 9 bases align to TRBD1. The V gene end was trimmed by 1 base and the J gene end by 3 bases; junction bases not matched to a gene: 4. The CDR3 spans 15 residues. Germline CDR1 reads SGHTA; CDR2 reads FQGNSA. The CDR3 loop reads CASSLETGGHYEQYF. The CDR3 nucleotides are TGTGCCAGCAGCTTAGAGACAGGGGGGCACTACGAGCAGTACTTC.

The V and J genes are TRBV5-1 and TRBJ2-7, with a possible D match to TRBD2 (6 bases). The V end was cut by 6 bases, the J end by 2 bases, with 24 bases between. The CDR3 sequence is 17 residues long. The germline V gene has CDR1 SGHRS and CDR2 YFSETQ. CDR3 coding DNA: TGCGCCAGCACTGAGCGAGGAGGGCTCAAAAGGACCTACGAGCAGTACTTC. This codes for CASTERGGLKRTYEQYF.

This chain joins TRBV25-1 and TRBJ2-1; 11 bases fit TRBD2. In germline, CDR1 is MGHDK, CDR2 SYGVNS. The CDR3 runs to 17 residues. V shed 4 bases and J 9 bases; nucleotides not matched to a gene: 14. CDR3 DNA: TGTGCCAGCAGTGCATCTAGCGGGAGGCCCAAAGGGGGTGAGCAGTTCTTC. It encodes CASSASSGRPKGGEQFF.

The chain combines TRBV3-1 (or the pseudogene TRBV3-2) with TRBJ2-7, with D possibly being TRBD1 (6 bases). This CDR3 is 15 amino acids long. Germline V gives CDR1 LGHDT, CDR2 YNNKEL (reference sequence). V was trimmed by 3 bases and J by 1 base, leaving 13 bases between them. The CDR3 coding sequence is TGTGCCAGCAGCCAGGCGACAGGCCTTTCCTACGAGCAGTACTTC. Amino acid sequence: CASSQATGLSYEQYF.

Only a few counts were recorded for this clone. The chain links TRBV6-4 to TRBJ1-2; TRBD1 is a possible D gene (5 bases). The CDR3 extends over 11 amino acids. Per germline, CDR1 MRHNA and CDR2 SNTAGT. V dropped 2 bases and J dropped 12 bases, with 10 bases sitting between them. Here the CDR3 DNA reads TGTGCCAGCAGTGACGAGTGGGGCAACACCTTC. Protein product: CASSDEWGNTF.

The V and J genes are TRBV18 and TRBJ2-7; 10 nucleotides match TRBD2. The germline gives CDR1 KGHSH, CDR2 LQKENI. The ends lost 4 bases at V and 2 bases at J; junction bases unmatched: 2. This CDR3 contains 14 residues. The CDR3 loop is CASSRLAGAYEQYF. The DNA for the CDR3 is TGTGCCAGCTCACGGCTAGCGGGAGCCTACGAGCAGTACTTC.

The chain recombines TRBV28 with TRBJ1-5, with D maybe TRBD1 (6 bases). Germline-derived CDR1 and CDR2 are MDHEN and SYDVKM. The CDR3 runs 17 residues. Trimming stripped 5 bases from V and 2 bases from J, with 19 bases between. The CDR3 DNA reads as TGTGCCAGCAGTCCCCCTTCCGGGACATACGGCAATCAGCCCCAGCATTTT. Translation gives CASSPPSGTYGNQPQHF.

The rearrangement uses TRBV6-2 or TRBV6-3 and TRBJ1-5; D unclear. The CDR3 runs to 14 residues. Trimming left V 0 bases short and J 7 bases short, with 10 bases between. Germline-derived CDR1 and CDR2 are MNHEY and SVGEGT. In nucleotides, the CDR3 is TGTGCCAGCAGTTACTCGAGCCTGGGCCAGCCCCAGCATTTT. Amino acids: CASSYSSLGQPQHF.

The V gene is TRBV28, the J gene TRBJ1-4; D not resolved. The CDR3 runs to 11 residues. Germline lookup yields CDR1 MDHEN and CDR2 SYDVKM. Trimming cost V 7 bases and J 13 bases, with 13 bases left between them. The CDR3 bases are TGTGCCAGCAACAAACGAGGAGCACTGTTTTTT. Protein sequence: CASNKRGALFF.

The chain employs TRBV9 and TRBJ2-1; TRBD1 agrees at 11 bases. With V trimmed by 2 bases and J by 4 bases, 2 bases remained unmatched. In germline, CDR1 is SGDLS, CDR2 YYNGEE. The CDR3 sequence is 15 residues long. The CDR3 sequence is CASSVGTGGYNEQFF. The DNA for the CDR3 is TGTGCCAGCAGCGTCGGGACAGGGGGGTACAATGAGCAGTTCTTC.

This chain connects TRBV5-5 to TRBJ1-2, with D possibly matching TRBD1 (5 bases). Trimming left V 4 bases short and J 8 bases short, with 15 bases between. CDR1 and CDR2 (germline): SGHKS, YYEKEE (reference sequence). The CDR3 consists of 13 residues. The CDR3 reads CASSRDSRGGYTF. CDR3 sequence (DNA): TGTGCCAGCAGCCGAGACAGTCGTGGCGGCTACACCTTC.

This clone was seen a single time. This rearrangement joins TRBV15 to TRBJ2-7; 11 bases fit TRBD2. Germline V gives CDR1 LNHNV, CDR2 YYDKDF (reference sequence). J gave up 3 bases and V 2 bases, and 3 bases lay outside the gene matches. The CDR3 is 15 residues long. The CDR3 DNA sequence: TGTGCCACCAGCAGAACAACTAGCGGGAGCTACGAGCAGTACTTC. Its protein is CATSRTTSGSYEQYF.

V is TRBV2 and J is TRBJ2-7, with TRBD1 matching 9 bases. This CDR3 contains 15 residues. Germline CDR1 and CDR2: SNHLY and FYNNEI. Trimming removed 9 bases from V and 2 bases from J; junction bases left unmatched: 11. The CDR3 here is CARLKGQGDAYEQYF. In DNA form, the CDR3 reads TGTGCCAGGTTAAAGGGACAGGGAGATGCCTACGAGCAGTACTTC.

The rearrangement links TRBV6-4 to TRBJ1-1; 9 nucleotides align to TRBD1. The CDR3 runs to 14 residues. Trimming at V came to 4 bases and at J to 4 bases, leaving 4 bases not matched to a gene. Germline-derived CDR1 and CDR2 are MRHNA and SNTAGT. This CDR3 is CASSATGGITEAFF. CDR3 nucleotide sequence: TGTGCCAGCAGTGCCACAGGGGGCATCACTGAAGCTTTCTTT.

This sequence joins TRBV11-2 and TRBJ1-4; TRBD1 aligns across 9 bases. Germline assignment: CDR1 SGHAT and CDR2 FQNNGV. Germline trimming cut 3 bases from V and 8 bases from J; bases unmatched to any gene: 7. The CDR3 contains 15 residues. The chain's CDR3 is CASSFPGQGEEKLFF. In DNA form, the CDR3 reads TGTGCCAGCAGCTTTCCGGGACAGGGTGAGGAAAAACTGTTTTTT.

The rearrangement joins TRBV3-1 (or the pseudogene TRBV3-2) to TRBJ2-7; the match to TRBD2 covers 8 bases. The V gene end was trimmed by 2 bases and the J gene end by 3 bases; junction bases not matched to a gene: 3. Germline V gives CDR1 LGHDT, CDR2 YNNKEL (reference sequence). There are 14 residues in the CDR3. The CDR3 DNA follows: TGTGCCAGCAGCCAAACTAGCGGACACTACGAGCAGTACTTC. Protein product: CASSQTSGHYEQYF.

The CDR3, as DNA: TGTGCCAGCTCACCGGAGCGGACCATGAACACTGAAGCTTTCTTT. It yields the protein CASSPERTMNTEAFF. The rearrangement uses TRBV18 and TRBJ1-1; no clear D. V gave up 3 bases and J gave up 0 bases, with 11 bases separating them. The germline gives CDR1 KGHSH, CDR2 LQKENI. The CDR3 is 15 amino acids. The complete variable domain, with remaining parts taken from reference TRBV18 and TRBJ1-1, reads NAGVMQNPRHLVRRRGQEARLRCSPMKGHSHVYWYRQLPEEGLKFMVYLQKENIIDESGMPKERFSAEFPKEGPSILRIQQVVRGDSAAYFCASSPERTMNTEAFFGQGTRLTVV.

This clone has only a few counts. V gene TRBV29-1 combines with J gene TRBJ1-6; D not certain. Germline V gives CDR1 SQVTM, CDR2 ANQGSEA. The CDR3 length is 13 residues. V lost 6 bases, J lost 8 bases, and 14 bases lay in between. CDR3 DNA sequence: TGCAGCGTCGCTAAATCGCTGGATTCACCCCTCCACTTT. Translated, it gives CSVAKSLDSPLHF.

The chain is built from TRBV6-5 and TRBJ1-4; TRBD1 agrees at 11 bases. This CDR3 is 14 amino acids long. Germline loops: CDR1 MNHEY, CDR2 SVGAGI. V was pared by 6 bases and J by 7 bases, with 4 bases of the junction left unmatched. CDR3 DNA sequence: TGTGCCAGCAGGACCGGGACAGGGGGTGAAAAACTGTTTTTT. It is translated as CASRTGTGGEKLFF.